These 15 T cell receptor beta chains were sequenced from one sample in a study of cytomegalovirus exposure and HLA in healthy donors. Vbeta (60) and Jbeta (13) primers were used in the PCR. TCRdb keeps only in-frame clones here, not all; method: immunoSEQ multiplex PCR. In the table there are 150,000 or so clones, over 60% of which are singletons. Material: PBMCs. The receptor source for this set is a man aged 35-49 years in good health and CMV-seropositive.

The rearrangement joins TRBV6-1 to TRBJ2-7; TRBD1 matches 7 bases. This CDR3 spans 13 amino acids. Germline V CDR1 and CDR2: MNHNS, SASEGT. V was pared by 7 bases and J by 1 base, with 4 bases of the junction left unmatched. The CDR3 DNA follows: TGTGCCAGCATAGGACAGGAGTCCTACGAGCAGTACTTC. It is translated as CASIGQESYEQYF.

The rearrangement links TRBV19 to TRBJ2-7; TRBD2 agrees at 10 bases. The CDR3 contains 15 residues. The V gene end was trimmed by 3 bases and the J gene end by 5 bases; junction bases not matched to a gene: 7. CDR1 and CDR2 from the germline V gene are LNHDA and SQIVND (reference sequence). CDR3 coding DNA: TGTGCCAGTAGTATGGCTAGCGGGAGTACAAACGAGCAGTACTTC. This sequence encodes CASSMASGSTNEQYF.

This chain joins TRBV28 and TRBJ2-3, with 9 bases identical to TRBD1. V shed 4 bases and J 4 bases; nucleotides not matched to a gene: 6. The CDR3 covers 15 residues. The V gene's germline CDR1 is MDHEN and CDR2 SYDVKM. The CDR3 region is CASSSLGTGSDTQYF. CDR3 nucleotides: TGTGCCAGCAGTTCCCTGGGGACAGGGTCAGATACGCAGTATTTT.

For this clone: At one end the junction does not follow the germline gene, possibly because of a read error. The rearrangement links TRBV5-5 to TRBJ1-1; a weak D match, TRBD1 (6 bases). In germline, CDR1 is SGHKS, CDR2 YYEKEE (reference sequence). This CDR3 has 15 residues. The CDR3 coding sequence is TGCGCCAGCAGCCAAGAAGGGGAAGGGGGAGTTGAAGCTTTCTTT. Translated: CASSQEGEGGVEAFF.

The chain recombines TRBV5-4 with TRBJ2-1; 9 bases are a match to TRBD2. With 2 bases clipped from V and 6 bases from J, the junction kept 6 bases outside the gene matches. CDR3 length: 15 residues. CDR1 SGHNT and CDR2 YYREEE come from the germline V gene (reference sequence). The CDR3 sequence is CASSFRLAGSNEQFF. The DNA for the CDR3 is TGTGCCAGCAGCTTTAGGCTAGCGGGAAGCAATGAGCAGTTCTTC.

The count of this clone is one. The CDR3 bases are TGCAGCGTTGGAGCGGGGACCGGTGATACGCAGTATTTT. This codes for CSVGAGTGDTQYF. The chain joins TRBV29-1 to TRBJ2-3, with 7 bases that match TRBD2. With 4 bases clipped from V and 6 bases from J, the junction kept 7 bases outside the gene matches. The CDR3 totals 13 residues. CDR1 and CDR2 from the germline V gene are SQVTM and ANQGSEA.

The chain has TRBV15 and TRBJ2-7; D might be TRBD2 (5 bases). The germline V gene encodes CDR1 LNHNV and CDR2 YYDKDF (reference sequence). The ends were cut back, 1 base at V and 2 bases at J, with 9 bases in the middle. The CDR3 runs to 14 residues. The CDR3 sequence: CATSRAGEPYEQYF. The CDR3 DNA sequence: TGTGCCACCAGCAGAGCCGGGGAGCCCTACGAGCAGTACTTC.

This clone was seen a single time. The chain uses TRBV5-1 and TRBJ2-3, with 8 nucleotides matching TRBD2. The V segment lost 1 base and the J segment 6 bases; nucleotides outside the gene matches: 7. The CDR3 contains 15 residues. CDR1 is SGHRS and CDR2 is YFSETQ in the germline V gene. CDR3 sequence (DNA): TGCGCCAGCAGCTTGACTAGCGGTAAAGGGGATACGCAGTATTTT. Its translation: CASSLTSGKGDTQYF.

This clone came up a few times. This chain links TRBV5-4 with TRBJ2-7, with D maybe TRBD1 (5 bases). Germline CDR1 SGHNT, CDR2 YYREEE (reference sequence). V lost 0 bases to trimming and J lost 8 bases, with 12 bases between them. The CDR3 spans 13 residues. CDR3 sequence: CASSLEVTAQQYF. Written as DNA, the CDR3 is TGTGCCAGCAGCTTGGAGGTGACAGCCCAGCAGTACTTC.

Only one count was recorded for this clone. This chain connects TRBV29-1 to TRBJ1-2; D is uncertain. Germline CDR1 SQVTM, CDR2 ANQGSEA. Deletions cut 7 bases from V and 5 bases from J, with 17 bases between. The CDR3 has 13 residues. CDR3: CSALSEGRYGYTF. CDR3 coding DNA: TGCAGCGCCCTAAGTGAGGGTCGTTATGGCTACACCTTC.

The V gene is TRBV21-1, the J gene TRBJ2-7; TRBD2 is the table's D call, not checked against the DNA. TRBV21-1 is a pseudogene locus. The CDR3 runs 17 residues. The CDR3 DNA sequence: TGTGCCAGCAGCAACGCTTCCCTAGCGGGAGCCTCCTACGAGCAGTACTTC. Its protein is CASSNASLAGASYEQYF.

This clone appeared a single time. The chain recombines TRBV4-1 with TRBJ2-1; TRBD2 matches at 11 bases. This CDR3 is 15 amino acids long. Germline assignment: CDR1 MGHRA and CDR2 YSYEKL. V lost 5 bases to trimming and J lost 7 bases; unmatched junction nucleotides: 7. CDR3 nucleotide sequence: TGCGCCAGCAGCTTTCTAGCGGGAGGCGGGAATGAGCAGTTCTTC. Translation: CASSFLAGGGNEQFF.

For this clone: This sample also contains other DNA sequences that code for the same CDR3. This chain joins TRBV11-2 and TRBJ1-1; D ambiguous. This CDR3 has 14 residues. The V gene lost 5 bases and the J gene lost 1 base, with 11 bases spanning the gap. CDR1 is SGHAT and CDR2 is FQNNGV in the germline V gene. CDR3 loop: CASSQRERNTEAFF. CDR3 nucleotides: TGTGCCAGCAGCCAGAGGGAAAGGAACACTGAAGCTTTCTTT.

V gene TRBV5-1 combines with J gene TRBJ1-2; TRBD1 matches at 7 bases. V lost 4 bases to trimming and J lost 3 bases; unmatched junction nucleotides: 6. The CDR3 is 14 amino acids. Germline CDR1 reads SGHRS; CDR2 reads YFSETQ. CDR3 loop: CASSPTGLDYGYTF. For the CDR3, the DNA is TGCGCCAGCAGCCCGACAGGGTTGGACTATGGCTACACCTTC. The variable domain in full, completed from reference TRBV5-1 and TRBJ1-2, reads KAGVTQTPRYLIKTRGQQVTLSCSPISGHRSVSWYQQTPGQGLQFLFEYFSETQRNKGNFPGRFSGRQFSNSRSEMNVSTLELGDSALYLCASSPTGLDYGYTFGSGTRLTVV.

Remarks on this clone: One end of the junction is discordant with germline, which a read error may explain. The chain employs TRBV9 and TRBJ1-3; D is perhaps TRBD1 (6 bases). CDR1 and CDR2 from the germline V gene are SGDLS and YYNGEE. The CDR3 has 14 amino acids. The CDR3 sequence is CASSAGTWTNTTYF. DNA for the CDR3: TGTGCCAGCAGCGCGGGGACATGGACGAACACCACATATTTT.